This T cell receptor (beta chain) was sequenced for a study of OX40 agonist ivuxolimab in advanced cancers. CDR3 length: 13 residues. Germline V lookup: CDR1 SGHRS, CDR2 YFSETQ. Trimming took off 3 bases at V and 2 bases at J, with 8 bases between the two ends. Clones were sequenced by immunoSEQ multiplex PCR, and TCRdb holds only the in-frame ones, with some missing. The profile covers roughly 76,000 clones, with 70% to 90% appearing a single time and around 5.5% taken by the ten largest. The material sequenced was CD4+ or CD8+ T cells sorted from blood, taken in a trial of the OX40 agonist ivuxolimab. The clonotype comes from an adult with an advanced solid tumor such as melanoma, head and neck, liver or kidney cancer. The chain links TRBV5-1 to TRBJ2-5; D could derive from TRBD1 or TRBD2 (5 bases each). The CDR3 DNA reads as TGCGCCAGCAGCTGGGACGGACAAGAGACCCAGTACTTC. As protein: CASSWDGQETQYF.